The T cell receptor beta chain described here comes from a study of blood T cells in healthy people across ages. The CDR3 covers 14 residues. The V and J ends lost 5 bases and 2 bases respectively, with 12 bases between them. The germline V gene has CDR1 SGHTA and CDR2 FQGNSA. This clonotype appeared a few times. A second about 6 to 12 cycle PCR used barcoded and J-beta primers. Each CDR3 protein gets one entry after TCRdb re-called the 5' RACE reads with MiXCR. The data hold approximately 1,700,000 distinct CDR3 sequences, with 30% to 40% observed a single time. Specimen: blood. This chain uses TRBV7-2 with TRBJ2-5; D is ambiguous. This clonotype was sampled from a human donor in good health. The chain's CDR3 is CASSPGPLQETQYF. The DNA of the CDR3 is TGTGCCAGCAGCCCCGGGCCGCTACAAGAGACCCAGTACTTC. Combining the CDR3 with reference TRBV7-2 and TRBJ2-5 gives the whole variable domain GAGVSQSPSNKVTEKGKDVELRCDPISGHTALYWYRQSLGQGLEFLIYFQGNSAPDKSGLPSDRFSAERTGGSVSTLTIQRTQQEDSAVYLCASSPGPLQETQYFGPGTRLLVL.